This is a list of T cell receptor beta chains from one sample in a study of T cell changes during pregnancy in multiple sclerosis. Only in-frame clones appear in the TCRdb table, and some are missing; sequencing was by immunoSEQ multiplex PCR. This table holds 75,000 to 100,000 clones, around 92% found once. Sequenced material: peripheral blood, taken after pregnancy. The source is a female donor with multiple sclerosis, enrolled in a pregnancy study. Both conserved end residues are part of each CDR3. D genes are given only for firm matches. Clone sizes are given selectively: once, few, many, or a class where the clone is expanded.

D gene	V gene	clone size	J gene	CDR3 length	CDR3 DNA	CDR3 protein
TRBD1	TRBV19	NA	TRBJ1-2	15	TGTGCCAGTAGTACCTACAGGGGGCCTAACTATGGCTACACCTTC	CASSTYRGPNYGYTF
TRBD1	TRBV5-1	NA	TRBJ2-3	14	TGCGCCAGCAAGGACAGGCAGAGCACAGATACGCAGTATTTT	CASKDRQSTDTQYF
TRBD2	TRBV5-4	NA	TRBJ2-2	16	TGTGCCAGCAGCTTGAGGCGGGGGGGCTCCACCGGGGAGCTGTTTTTT	CASSLRRGGSTGELFF
NA	TRBV5-4	NA	TRBJ2-3	15	TGTGCCAGCAGCTTGGTTGTGGCATCCACAGATACGCAGTATTTT	CASSLVVASTDTQYF
NA	TRBV20-1	NA	TRBJ1-2	11	TGCAGTGCTACCACCGGCTATGGCTACACCTTC	CSATTGYGYTF
TRBD1	TRBV12-5	NA	TRBJ2-1	13	TGTGCTAGTGGTTCTCAAGGGGGCGATGAGCAGTTCTTC	CASGSQGGDEQFF
NA	TRBV21-1	NA	TRBJ2-2	16	TGTGCCACCTATCAGGGGTGGCCCCAGAACACCGGGGAGCTGTTTTTT	CATYQGWPQNTGELFF
NA	TRBV10-2	once	TRBJ1-5	11	TGCGCCAGCAGTACCGGGGTAGCCCAGCATTTT	CASSTGVAQHF
TRBD1	TRBV7-9	NA	TRBJ2-6	16	TGTGCCAGCAGCCAATCCAGGGGGTCTGGGGCCAACGTCCTGACTTTC	CASSQSRGSGANVLTF
TRBD2	TRBV6-5	NA	TRBJ2-2	15	TGTGCCAGCGAACGTAGCGGGGCGAACACCGGGGAGCTGTTTTTT	CASERSGANTGELFF
NA	TRBV7-2	once	TRBJ2-7	13	TGTGCCAGCAGCTTAGAGGCGGGTTACGAGCAGTACTTC	CASSLEAGYEQYF
NA	TRBV19	NA	TRBJ2-3	16	TGTGCCAGTAGTAGGGCAGGGGAGATGATTGCAGATACGCAGTATTTT	CASSRAGEMIADTQYF
NA	TRBV30	NA	TRBJ1-2	11	TGTGCCTGGAACAGGGTCTATGGCTACACCTTC	CAWNRVYGYTF
TRBD1	TRBV7-8	NA	TRBJ2-7	13	TGTGCCAGCAGCTTTCGGACAGGGAACGAGCAGTACTTC	CASSFRTGNEQYF
NA	TRBV4-3	once	TRBJ1-6	17	TGCGCCAGCAGCCAAGATTACAGGAGCTCCTATAATTCACCCCTCCACTTT	CASSQDYRSSYNSPLHF
NA	TRBV5-1	NA	TRBJ1-1	14	TGCGCCAGCAGCTTTTTGCGGGGGGACACTGAAGCTTTCTTT	CASSFLRGDTEAFF
NA	TRBV14	NA	TRBJ2-7	17	TGTGCCAGCAGCCAAGATTTACTACAAACAGGGTCCCCCGAGCAGTACTTC	CASSQDLLQTGSPEQYF
TRBD1	TRBV5-1	NA	TRBJ2-1	16	TGCGCCAGCAGCGGCCCGGGACAGACGACCTACAATGAGCAGTTCTTC	CASSGPGQTTYNEQFF
TRBD2	TRBV18	NA	TRBJ2-3	15	TGTGCCAGCTCACGGACTAGCGGGGCAGGAGATACGCAGTATTTT	CASSRTSGAGDTQYF
NA	TRBV6-5	once	TRBJ1-2	15	TGTGCCAGCAGCACCCGGACAGCGAACGGGAGGGGCTACACCTTC	CASSTRTANGRGYTF
NA	TRBV11-3	NA	TRBJ2-2	15	TGTGCCAGCAGCTTAGGGGGACTTAACACCGGGGAGCTGTTTTTT	CASSLGGLNTGELFF
NA	TRBV7-9	NA	TRBJ2-7	13	TGTGCCAGCAGCTTACAGGGGATCCACGAGCAGTACTTC	CASSLQGIHEQYF
NA	TRBV6-5	NA	TRBJ2-3	14	TGTGCCAGCAGTTACATACTGGGCACAGATACGCAGTATTTT	CASSYILGTDTQYF
NA	TRBV27	NA	TRBJ1-2	14	TGTGCCAGCAGTTCAACAGGGTCAACTATGGGCTACACCTTC	CASSSTGSTMGYTF
TRBD1	TRBV7-9	NA	TRBJ1-1	14	TGTGCCAGCAGCCCAGACAGGGGGGGCACTGAAGCTTTCTTT	CASSPDRGGTEAFF
NA	TRBV6-1	once	TRBJ1-2	16	TGTGCCAGCAGTGAACCGACAGTCCCCACCGCCTATGGCTACACCTTC	CASSEPTVPTAYGYTF
TRBD1	TRBV9	NA	TRBJ1-5	15	TGTGCCAGCACCCTAACAGGGGATTCGGATCAGCCCCAGCATTTT	CASTLTGDSDQPQHF
NA	TRBV27	NA	TRBJ2-1	14	TGTGCCAGACAGGCTACGAGCTCCTACAATGAGCAGTTCTTC	CARQATSSYNEQFF
NA	TRBV19	NA	TRBJ2-5	13	TGTGCCAGTAGTATCATCGCGGAAGAGACCCAGTACTTC	CASSIIAEETQYF
TRBD1	TRBV4-2	NA	TRBJ2-3	18	TGTGCCAGCAGCCAAGGGGATGACGGGACAGGGGAAGGAGATACGCAGTATTTT	CASSQGDDGTGEGDTQYF
NA	TRBV7-2	NA	TRBJ2-1	11	TGTGCCAGCAGCCCTATTAATGAGCAGTTCTTC	CASSPINEQFF
TRBD2	TRBV10-3	NA	TRBJ2-3	15	TGTGCCATCAGTACTAGCGGGAGGGCCTCAGATACGCAGTATTTT	CAISTSGRASDTQYF
TRBD1	TRBV19	NA	TRBJ1-3	14	TGTGCCACAGGGACAGCAAGCTCTGGAAACACCATATATTTT	CATGTASSGNTIYF
TRBD1	TRBV9	NA	TRBJ2-2	16	TGTGCCAGCAGGGCACCGGGACAGGGTGAAACCGGGGAGCTGTTTTTT	CASRAPGQGETGELFF
TRBD1	TRBV6-5	NA	TRBJ1-3	14	TGTGCCTCACAGGGGGACATCTCTGGAAACACCATATATTTT	CASQGDISGNTIYF
TRBD1	TRBV7-9	NA	TRBJ1-3	19	TGTGCCAGCAGCTCAAGACAGGGGGCCCTATCCAACTCTGGAAACACCATATATTTT	CASSSRQGALSNSGNTIYF
TRBD1	TRBV5-1	NA	TRBJ2-5	14	TGCGCCAGCAGCCGGACAGGGGGACCTGAGACCCAGTACTTC	CASSRTGGPETQYF
TRBD2	TRBV18	NA	TRBJ2-3	19	TGTGCCAGCTCACCAAGACCGACTAGCGGGGGTACTAGCACAGATACGCAGTATTTT	CASSPRPTSGGTSTDTQYF
TRBD1	TRBV10-3	NA	TRBJ1-1	16	TGTGCCATCAGCGACAGGGGAGGGAGAAGGAACACTGAAGCTTTCTTT	CAISDRGGRRNTEAFF
NA	TRBV9	NA	TRBJ1-5	15	TGTGCCAGCAGCGGGGAGGGGACGCTGGCTCAGCCCCAGCATTTT	CASSGEGTLAQPQHF
NA	TRBV30	NA	TRBJ2-3	11	TGTGCCTGGAGTCAGGGAGATACGCAGTATTTT	CAWSQGDTQYF
TRBD1	TRBV19	NA	TRBJ1-5	15	TGTGCCAGTAAAGCCGGGACAGGGGGCAGTCAGCCCCAGCATTTT	CASKAGTGGSQPQHF
TRBD1	TRBV19	once	TRBJ2-7	14	TGTGCCAGTAGTCGGGACAGCCTGACCTACGAGCAGTACTTC	CASSRDSLTYEQYF
TRBD1	TRBV5-1	NA	TRBJ2-2	15	TGCGCCAGCAGCTCTGGGACAGCGAACACCGGGGAGCTGTTTTTT	CASSSGTANTGELFF
NA	TRBV27	NA	TRBJ2-1	16	TGTGCCAGCAGTTGGACAACCCGAGGTGGATACAATGAGCAGTTCTTC	CASSWTTRGGYNEQFF
NA	TRBV6-1	NA	TRBJ1-1	15	TGTGCCAGCAGTGATTTGGCAGGCCGGCACACTGAAGCTTTCTTT	CASSDLAGRHTEAFF